The 5 T cell receptor beta chains below come from one sample, sequenced in a study of shared clonotypes between healthy human individuals. TCRdb keeps only in-frame clones here, not all; method: immunoSEQ multiplex PCR. The sample has under 600,000 clones; 90% to 97% are singletons. Sequenced input: naive CD4+ T cells sorted from blood. As to subset: CD45RA+ positively selected. Every receptor here comes from a woman aged 25 to 39 in good health.

The chain has TRBV6-6 and TRBJ2-5, with a tentative D call TRBD1 (7 bases). Trimming removed 6 bases from V and 5 bases from J, with 16 bases in between. The CDR3 totals 14 residues. From germline, CDR1 is MNHNY and CDR2 SVGAGI (reference sequence). CDR3 loop: CASSPDRAGETQYF. The CDR3 DNA reads as TGTGCCAGCAGCCCCGACAGGGCGGGGGAGACCCAGTACTTC.

In this sample, this clone turned up once. The chain links TRBV28 to TRBJ2-3; 9 nucleotides agree with TRBD2. There are 17 residues in the CDR3. Trimming took 1 base from V and 5 from J; bases not matched to a gene: 10. Germline V CDR1 and CDR2: MDHEN, SYDVKM. CDR3 protein: CASSLSTAGGPQDTQYF. In DNA, the CDR3 is TGTGCCAGCAGTTTATCGACGGCGGGAGGGCCACAAGATACGCAGTATTTT.

The genes are TRBV28 and TRBJ2-2; 7 nucleotides match TRBD2. The ends lost 5 bases at V and 5 bases at J; junction bases unmatched: 11. Germline CDR1 reads MDHEN; CDR2 reads SYDVKM. The length of the CDR3 is 16 residues. The CDR3 nucleotides read TGTGCCAGCAGTCCGGGGGGTAGGGGCTGGACCGGGGAGCTGTTTTTT. Translation gives CASSPGGRGWTGELFF.

This clone is a singleton in its sample. The CDR3 loop reads CASSIDSGTDTQYF. CDR3 sequence (DNA): TGTGCCAGCAGCATAGACTCGGGCACAGATACGCAGTATTTT. The chain has TRBV5-4 and TRBJ2-3; D gene ambiguous. The CDR3 consists of 14 residues. From germline, CDR1 is SGHNT and CDR2 YYREEE (reference sequence). Trimming took off 4 bases at V and 1 base at J, with 10 bases between the two ends.

V gene TRBV5-1 combines with J gene TRBJ2-3, with 15 bases identical to TRBD2. V shed 0 bases and J 4 bases; nucleotides not matched to a gene: 6. The CDR3 has 18 residues. Germline assignment: CDR1 SGHRS and CDR2 YFSETQ. CDR3 sequence: CASSLEWTSGRAPDTQYF. The CDR3 nucleotides read TGCGCCAGCAGCTTGGAATGGACTAGCGGGAGGGCCCCAGATACGCAGTATTTT.